This T cell receptor (beta chain) was found in a study of blood T cell repertoires in COVID-19. Study at large: Samples of COVID-19 (acute and convalescent) were obtained from the United States, Italy and Spain. PBMCs, B-cell-depleted T cells, or T cells provided the cDNA or gDNA that made up the material.

Per the original methods: Reference gene primer amplification in the assay estimated nucleated cell counts. Data came from immunoSEQ multiplex PCR; TCRdb stores just in-frame clones and leaves some out. That table gives V, J and clone size, and the DNA gave D and trimming. Among some 170,000 clones listed, about 80% were seen once. V dropped 4 bases and J dropped 0; count of bases not matched to a gene: 12. The germline V gene has CDR1 SGHKS and CDR2 YYEKEE (reference sequence). The CDR3 totals 18 residues. The gene calls are TRBV5-5 and TRBJ1-1, with 10 bases matching TRBD1. The sequence was collected from a woman aged 70-85 years with acute or convalescent COVID-19. Sequencing was carried out using peripheral blood. The CDR3 coding sequence is TGTGCCAGCAGCCTTGACAGGGGGCGGGGTATCATGAACACTGAAGCTTTCTTT. Translating it yields CASSLDRGRGIMNTEAFF.